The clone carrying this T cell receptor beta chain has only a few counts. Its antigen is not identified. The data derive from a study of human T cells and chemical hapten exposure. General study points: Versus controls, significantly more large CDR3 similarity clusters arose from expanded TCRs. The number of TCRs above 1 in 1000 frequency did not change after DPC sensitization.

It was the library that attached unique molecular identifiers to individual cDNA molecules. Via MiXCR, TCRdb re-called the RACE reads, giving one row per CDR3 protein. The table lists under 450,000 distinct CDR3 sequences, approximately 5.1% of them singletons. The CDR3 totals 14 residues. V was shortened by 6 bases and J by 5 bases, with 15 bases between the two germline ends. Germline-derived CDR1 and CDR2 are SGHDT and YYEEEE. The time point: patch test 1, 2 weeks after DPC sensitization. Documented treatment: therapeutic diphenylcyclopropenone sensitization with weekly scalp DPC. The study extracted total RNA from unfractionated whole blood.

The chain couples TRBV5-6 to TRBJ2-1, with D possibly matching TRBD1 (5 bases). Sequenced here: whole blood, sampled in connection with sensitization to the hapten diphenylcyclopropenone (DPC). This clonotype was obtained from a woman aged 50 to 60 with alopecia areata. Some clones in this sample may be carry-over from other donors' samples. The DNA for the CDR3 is TGTGCCAGCATTCTCCCTGGACATAACAATGAGCAGTTCTTC. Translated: CASILPGHNNEQFF. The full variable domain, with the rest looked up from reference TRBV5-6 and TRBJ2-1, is DAGVTQSPTHLIKTRGQQVTLRCSPKSGHDTVSWYQQALGQGPQFIFQYYEEEERQRGNFPDRFSGHQFPNYSSELNVNALLLGDSALYLCASILPGHNNEQFFGPGTRLTVL.